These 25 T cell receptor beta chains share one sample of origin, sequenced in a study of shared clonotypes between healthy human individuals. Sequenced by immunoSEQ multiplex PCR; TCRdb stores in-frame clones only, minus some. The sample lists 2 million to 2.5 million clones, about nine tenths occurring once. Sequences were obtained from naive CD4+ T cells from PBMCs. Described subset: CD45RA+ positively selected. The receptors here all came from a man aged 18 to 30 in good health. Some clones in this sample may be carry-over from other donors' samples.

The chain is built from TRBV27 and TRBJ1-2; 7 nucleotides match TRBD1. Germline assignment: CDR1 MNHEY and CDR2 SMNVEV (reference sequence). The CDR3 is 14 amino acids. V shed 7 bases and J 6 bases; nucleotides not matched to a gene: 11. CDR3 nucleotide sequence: TGTGCCAGCACTTCCCGGGACAGCCTAAATGGCTACACCTTC. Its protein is CASTSRDSLNGYTF.

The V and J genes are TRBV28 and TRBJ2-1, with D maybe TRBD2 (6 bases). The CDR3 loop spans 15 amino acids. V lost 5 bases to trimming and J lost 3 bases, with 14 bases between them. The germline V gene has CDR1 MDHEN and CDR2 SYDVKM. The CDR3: CASSLSGILYNEQFF. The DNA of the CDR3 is TGTGCCAGCAGTCTTAGCGGCATACTCTACAATGAGCAGTTCTTC.

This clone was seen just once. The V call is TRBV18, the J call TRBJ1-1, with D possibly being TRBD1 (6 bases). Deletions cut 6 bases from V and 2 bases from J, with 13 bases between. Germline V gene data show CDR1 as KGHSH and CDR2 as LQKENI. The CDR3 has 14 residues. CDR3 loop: CASSLRTDNTEAFF. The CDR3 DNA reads TGTGCCAGCTCTCTTAGGACAGATAACACTGAAGCTTTCTTT.

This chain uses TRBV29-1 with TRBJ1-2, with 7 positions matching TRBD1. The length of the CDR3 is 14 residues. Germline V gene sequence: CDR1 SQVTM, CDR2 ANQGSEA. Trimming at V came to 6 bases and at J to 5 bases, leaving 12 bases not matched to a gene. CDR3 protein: CSVPVRQGGYGYTF. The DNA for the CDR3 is TGCAGCGTCCCAGTTAGACAGGGAGGTTATGGCTACACCTTC.

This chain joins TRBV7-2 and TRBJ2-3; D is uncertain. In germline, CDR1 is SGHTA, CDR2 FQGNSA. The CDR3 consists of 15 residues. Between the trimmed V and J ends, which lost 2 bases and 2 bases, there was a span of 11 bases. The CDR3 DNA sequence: TGTGCCAGCAGCTTACTAATAGGAGACACAGATACGCAGTATTTT. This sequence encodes CASSLLIGDTDTQYF.

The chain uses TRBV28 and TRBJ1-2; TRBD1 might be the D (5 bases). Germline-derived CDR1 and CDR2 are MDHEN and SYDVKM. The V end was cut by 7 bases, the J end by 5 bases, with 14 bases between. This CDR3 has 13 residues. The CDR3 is CASTTGTSYGYTF. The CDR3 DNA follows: TGTGCCAGCACGACGGGGACGAGTTATGGCTACACCTTC.

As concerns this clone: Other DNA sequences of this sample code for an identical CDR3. The CDR3 sequence: CSAGRYEQYF. CDR3 sequence (DNA): TGCAGTGCTGGACGATACGAGCAGTACTTC. V and J are TRBV20-1 and TRBJ2-7; D is unclear. CDR1 is DFQATT and CDR2 is SNEGSKA in the germline V gene (reference sequence). This CDR3 spans 10 amino acids. V dropped 5 bases and J dropped 4 bases, with 6 bases sitting between them.

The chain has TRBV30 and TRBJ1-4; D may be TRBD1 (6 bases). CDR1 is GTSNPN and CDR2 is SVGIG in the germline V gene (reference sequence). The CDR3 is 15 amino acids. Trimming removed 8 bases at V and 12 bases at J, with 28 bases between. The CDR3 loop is CAGRIRGNPAKELFF. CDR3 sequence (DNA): TGTGCCGGTAGAATCAGGGGTAACCCGGCTAAAGAACTGTTTTTT.

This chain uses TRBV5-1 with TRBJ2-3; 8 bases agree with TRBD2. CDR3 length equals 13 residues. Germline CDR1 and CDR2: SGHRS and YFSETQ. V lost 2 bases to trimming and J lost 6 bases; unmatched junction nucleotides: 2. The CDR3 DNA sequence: TGCGCCAGCAGCTTCAGCGGGAGCGATACGCAGTATTTT. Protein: CASSFSGSDTQYF. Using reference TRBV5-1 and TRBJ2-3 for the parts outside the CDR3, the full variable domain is KAGVTQTPRYLIKTRGQQVTLSCSPISGHRSVSWYQQTPGQGLQFLFEYFSETQRNKGNFPGRFSGRQFSNSRSEMNVSTLELGDSALYLCASSFSGSDTQYFGPGTRLTVL.

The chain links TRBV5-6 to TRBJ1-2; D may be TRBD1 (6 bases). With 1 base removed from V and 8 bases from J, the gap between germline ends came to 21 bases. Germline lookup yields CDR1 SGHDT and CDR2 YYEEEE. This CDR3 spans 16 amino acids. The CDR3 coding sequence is TGTGCCAGCAGCTTGTGGGGGGCCCCCATTTCGTGGGGCTACACCTTC. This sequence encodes CASSLWGAPISWGYTF.

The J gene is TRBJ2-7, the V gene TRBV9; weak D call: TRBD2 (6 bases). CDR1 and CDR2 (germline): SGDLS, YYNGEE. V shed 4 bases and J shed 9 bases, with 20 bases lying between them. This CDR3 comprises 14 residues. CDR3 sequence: CASSPDLWGGGQYF. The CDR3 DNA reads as TGTGCCAGCAGCCCCGATCTTTGGGGAGGAGGGCAGTACTTC.

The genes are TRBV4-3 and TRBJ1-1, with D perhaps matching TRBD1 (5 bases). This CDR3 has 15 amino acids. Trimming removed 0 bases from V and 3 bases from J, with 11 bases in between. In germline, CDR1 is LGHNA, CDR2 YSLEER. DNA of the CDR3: TGCGCCAGCAGCCAAGAGGAGGGGTGGGACACTGAAGCTTTCTTT. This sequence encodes CASSQEEGWDTEAFF.

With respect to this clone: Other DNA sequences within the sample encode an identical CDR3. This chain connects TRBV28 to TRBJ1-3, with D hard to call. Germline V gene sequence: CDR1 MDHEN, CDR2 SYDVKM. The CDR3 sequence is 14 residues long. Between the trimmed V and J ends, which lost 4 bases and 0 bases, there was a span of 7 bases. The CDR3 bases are TGTGCCAGCAGTTCCCCGATCTCTGGAAACACCATATATTTT. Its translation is CASSSPISGNTIYF.

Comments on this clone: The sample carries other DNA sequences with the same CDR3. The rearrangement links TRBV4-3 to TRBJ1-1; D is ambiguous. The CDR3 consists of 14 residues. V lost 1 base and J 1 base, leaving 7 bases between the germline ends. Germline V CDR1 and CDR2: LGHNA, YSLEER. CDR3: CASSQGRGNTEAFF. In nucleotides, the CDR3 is TGCGCCAGCAGCCAAGGACGGGGGAACACTGAAGCTTTCTTT.

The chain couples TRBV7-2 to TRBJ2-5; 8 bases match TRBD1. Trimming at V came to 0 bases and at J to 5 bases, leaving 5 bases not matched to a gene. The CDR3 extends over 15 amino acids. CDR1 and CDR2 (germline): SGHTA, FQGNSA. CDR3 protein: CASSLAQGAFETQYF. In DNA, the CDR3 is TGTGCCAGCAGCTTAGCTCAGGGGGCTTTCGAGACCCAGTACTTC.

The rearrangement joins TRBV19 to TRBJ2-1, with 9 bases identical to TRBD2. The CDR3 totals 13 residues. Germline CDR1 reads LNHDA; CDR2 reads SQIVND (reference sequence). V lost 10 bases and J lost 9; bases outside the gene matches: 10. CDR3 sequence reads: CATGVSGRPEQFF. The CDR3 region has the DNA TGTGCCACAGGGGTTAGCGGGAGACCTGAGCAGTTCTTC.

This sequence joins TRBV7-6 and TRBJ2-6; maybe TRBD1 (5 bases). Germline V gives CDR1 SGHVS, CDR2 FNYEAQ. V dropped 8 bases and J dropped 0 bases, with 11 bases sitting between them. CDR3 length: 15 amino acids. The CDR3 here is CASGNRTSGANVLTF. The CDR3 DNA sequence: TGTGCCAGCGGAAACAGGACCTCTGGGGCCAACGTCCTGACTTTC.

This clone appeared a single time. CDR3 region: CASAGGNNQPQHF. In DNA, the CDR3 is TGTGCCAGCGCAGGGGGCAACAATCAGCCCCAGCATTTT. V gene TRBV28 combines with J gene TRBJ1-5, with 8 bases identical to TRBD1. With 8 bases clipped from V and 3 bases from J, the junction kept 3 bases outside the gene matches. Germline CDR1 MDHEN, CDR2 SYDVKM. The CDR3 extends over 13 amino acids.

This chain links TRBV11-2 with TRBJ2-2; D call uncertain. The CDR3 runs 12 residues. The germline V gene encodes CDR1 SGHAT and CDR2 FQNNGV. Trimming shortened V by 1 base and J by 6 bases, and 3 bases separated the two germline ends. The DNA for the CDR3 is TGTGCCAGCAGCTTAGGCCCCGGGGAGCTGTTTTTT. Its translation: CASSLGPGELFF. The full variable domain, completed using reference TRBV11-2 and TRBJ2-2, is EAGVAQSPRYKIIEKRQSVAFWCNPISGHATLYWYQQILGQGPKLLIQFQNNGVVDDSQLPKDRFSAERLKGVDSTLKIQPAKLEDSAVYLCASSLGPGELFFGEGSRLTVL.

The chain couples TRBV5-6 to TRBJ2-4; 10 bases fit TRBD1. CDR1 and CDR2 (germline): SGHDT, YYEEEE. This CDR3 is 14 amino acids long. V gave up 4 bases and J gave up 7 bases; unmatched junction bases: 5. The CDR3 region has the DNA TGTGCCAGCAGCCCAAGGACAGGGGGTAACATTCAGTACTTC. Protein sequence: CASSPRTGGNIQYF.

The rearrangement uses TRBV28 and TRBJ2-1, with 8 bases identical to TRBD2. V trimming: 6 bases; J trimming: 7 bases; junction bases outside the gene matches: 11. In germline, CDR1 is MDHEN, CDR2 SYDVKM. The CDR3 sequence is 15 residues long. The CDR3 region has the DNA TGTGCCAGCAGCGCCTTAGCGGGAAGGGAGAATGAGCAGTTCTTC. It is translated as CASSALAGRENEQFF.

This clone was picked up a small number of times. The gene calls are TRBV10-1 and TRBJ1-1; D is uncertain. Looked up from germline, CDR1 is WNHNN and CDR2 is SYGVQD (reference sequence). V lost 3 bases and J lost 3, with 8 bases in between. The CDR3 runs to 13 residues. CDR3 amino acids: CASSDPADTEAFF. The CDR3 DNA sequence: TGCGCCAGCAGTGACCCGGCGGACACTGAAGCTTTCTTT.

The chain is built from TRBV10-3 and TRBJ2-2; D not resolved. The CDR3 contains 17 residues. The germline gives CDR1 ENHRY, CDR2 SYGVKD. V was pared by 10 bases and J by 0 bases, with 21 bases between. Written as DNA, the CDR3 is TGTGCCACAGGTGAGAGGTCGGGTTTCACGAACACCGGGGAGCTGTTTTTT. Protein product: CATGERSGFTNTGELFF.

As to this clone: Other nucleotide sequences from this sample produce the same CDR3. The CDR3 loop is CAWSVLGGAYEQYF. In DNA form, the CDR3 reads TGTGCCTGGAGTGTACTCGGGGGGGCCTACGAGCAGTACTTC. V is TRBV30 and J is TRBJ2-7; 8 positions match TRBD2. Germline V gene lookup returns CDR1 GTSNPN and CDR2 SVGIG (reference sequence). V trimming: 0 bases; J trimming: 2 bases; junction bases outside the gene matches: 3. The CDR3 contains 14 residues.

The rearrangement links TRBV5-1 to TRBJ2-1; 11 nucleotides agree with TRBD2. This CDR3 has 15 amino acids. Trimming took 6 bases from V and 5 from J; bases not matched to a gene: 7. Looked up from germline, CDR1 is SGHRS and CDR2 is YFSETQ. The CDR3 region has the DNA TGCGCCAGCACTCCGGGACTAGCGGCTAACAATGAGCAGTTCTTC. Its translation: CASTPGLAANNEQFF.